Shown below are 12 T cell receptor beta chains from a single sample sequenced in a study of Graves' ophthalmopathy and Graves' hyperthyroidism. RNA transcripts yielded amplified TCR beta CDR3 regions. The first-round RT-PCR employed HTBI primers together with the Qiagen OneStep RT-PCR kit. A multiplex PCR was then performed as the second round. TCRdb recomputed calls from the multiplex PCR reads with MiXCR, one row per CDR3 protein. The table lists about 480,000 distinct CDR3 sequences, over 13% of them singletons. Sample: blood. The receptors here all came from a woman in her 30s with Graves' ophthalmopathy.

This clonotype was recorded at least ten times. The CDR3 here is CAWSDRGPEQYF. For the CDR3, the DNA is TGTGCCTGGAGCGACAGGGGGCCTGAGCAGTACTTC. This rearrangement joins TRBV30 to TRBJ2-7; 10 bases agree with TRBD1. CDR1 is GTSNPN and CDR2 is SVGIG in the germline V gene (reference sequence). The V and J ends lost 3 bases and 7 bases, in that order; junction bases with no gene match: 3. The CDR3 runs 12 residues. Looking up the rest from reference TRBV30 and TRBJ2-7 gives the full variable domain: SQTIHQWPATLVQPVGSPLSLECTVEGTSNPNLYWYRQAAGRGLQLLFYSVGIGQISSEVPQNLSASRPQDRQFILSSKKLLLSDSGFYLCAWSDRGPEQYFGPGTRLTVT.

At least ten counts were recorded for this clonotype. The final CDR3 position lacks the conserved phenylalanine or tryptophan, pointing to a likely read error. The DNA is left out, because the CDR3 cannot be placed on it with certainty; the CDR3 is given as TCRdb lists it. V gene TRBV28 combines with J gene TRBJ2-7; whether TRBD1, the table's D call, matches the DNA was not checked. The CDR3 adds up to 12 amino acids, both ends counted. CDR1 is MDHEN, CDR2 SYDVKM, per germline. The CDR3 region is CASSASGRVIAS.

Ten or more counts support this clonotype. The V call is TRBV5-5, the J call TRBJ1-5; D perhaps matches TRBD1 (6 bases). Germline CDR1 and CDR2: SGHKS and YYEKEE (reference sequence). CDR3 length equals 17 residues. V shed 0 bases and J shed 1 base, with 14 bases lying between them. CDR3 in DNA: TGTGCCAGCAGCTTGGTCGCCCGGACAGCGAGCAATCAGCCCCAGCATTTT. Its protein is CASSLVARTASNQPQHF. The full variable domain, rest sourced from reference TRBV5-5 and TRBJ1-5, is DAGVTQSPTHLIKTRGQQVTLRCSPISGHKSVSWYQQVLGQGPQFIFQYYEKEERGRGNFPDRFSARQFPNYSSELNVNALLLGDSALYLCASSLVARTASNQPQHFGDGTRLSIL.

In this sample, this clonotype turned up many times. A much bigger clone sits one base away, suggesting this may be a read error. The rearrangement joins TRBV12-3 or TRBV12-4 to TRBJ2-5, with 9 nucleotides matching TRBD1. CDR3 length: 16 amino acids. J gave up 5 bases and V 0 bases, and 7 bases lay outside the gene matches. In nucleotides, the CDR3 is TGTGCCAGCAGTTTAGCAGGGACAGGGAGCGTGGAGACCCAGTACTTC. As protein: CASSLAGTGSVETQYF.

This clonotype has just a few counts. Since a much larger clone is just one base distant, this may be a read error. DNA of the CDR3: TGTGCCAGCAGTTACTCAGGGGACGCGAACACTGAAGCTTTCTTT. This encodes CASSYSGDANTEAFF. V gene TRBV6-2 or TRBV6-3 combines with J gene TRBJ1-1, with D possibly matching TRBD1 (5 bases). The CDR3 covers 15 residues. Looked up from germline, CDR1 is MNHEY and CDR2 is SVGEGT. Trimming shortened V by 0 bases and J by 1 base, and 9 bases separated the two germline ends.

In its sample, this clonotype was seen a few times. The chain combines TRBV3-1 with TRBJ1-2; 7 bases match TRBD1. The CDR3 spans 16 residues. J was trimmed by 2 bases and V by 1 base; bases with no gene match: 7. Germline V gene lookup returns CDR1 LGHDT and CDR2 YNNKEL (reference sequence). The CDR3 nucleotides read TGTGCCAGCAGCCAAGGGGAGACAGGGCTCAACTATGGCTACACCTTC. Its protein is CASSQGETGLNYGYTF. Looking up the rest from reference TRBV3-1 and TRBJ1-2 gives the full variable domain: DTAVSQTPKYLVTQMGNDKSIKCEQNLGHDTMYWYKQDSKKFLKIMFSYNNKELIINETVPNRFSPKSPDKAHLNLHINSLELGDSAVYFCASSQGETGLNYGYTFGSGTRLTVV.

This clonotype was counted at least ten times. This chain links TRBV6-5 with TRBJ1-2; 10 nucleotides agree with TRBD1. Germline lookup yields CDR1 MNHEY and CDR2 SVGAGI. This CDR3 contains 16 residues. V lost 2 bases to trimming and J lost 5 bases; unmatched junction nucleotides: 8. CDR3 residues: CASSYRGTGEPYGYTF. DNA of the CDR3: TGTGCCAGCAGTTACCGGGGGACAGGGGAGCCTTATGGCTACACCTTC.

This clonotype was found many times. The V call is TRBV27, the J call TRBJ1-2; TRBD1 might be the D (6 bases). This CDR3 contains 13 residues. Per the germline V gene, CDR1 is MNHEY and CDR2 is SMNVEV (reference sequence). V was cut by 2 bases and J by 7 bases, with 11 bases left in between. The CDR3 reads CASSLRGRGGYTF. CDR3 in DNA: TGTGCCAGCAGTTTACGGGGGCGCGGTGGCTACACCTTC.

This clonotype was seen ten or more times. Germline is not matched at one junction end, which may reflect a read error. The chain employs TRBV6-1 and TRBJ2-4, with D possibly TRBD2 on 6 matching bases. The CDR3 consists of 15 residues. Germline CDR1 is MNHNS and CDR2 is SASEGT. CDR3 DNA sequence: TGTGCCAGCAGTGAAATTACGGGGGAAGGGAACATTAAGTACTTC. Translating it yields CASSEITGEGNIKYF.

This clonotype showed up many times. The V and J genes are TRBV18 and TRBJ1-1, with D perhaps matching TRBD1 (6 bases). There are 13 residues in the CDR3. Trimming cost V 2 bases and J 4 bases, with 8 bases left between them. Germline-derived CDR1 and CDR2 are KGHSH and LQKENI. The DNA of the CDR3 is TGTGCCAGCTCACCAAGGGGGAGCACTGAAGCTTTCTTT. Residues: CASSPRGSTEAFF.

This clonotype was seen only a few times. This may be a read error, as it is one base from a much larger clone. This CDR3 is CASRTRAEACF. Here the CDR3 DNA reads TGTGCCAGCAGAACTCGGGCTGAAGCTTGCTTT. This chain links TRBV12-3 or TRBV12-4 with TRBJ1-1; D is ambiguous. The CDR3 consists of 11 residues.

The chain joins TRBV6-1 to TRBJ2-7; tentatively, D is TRBD2 (6 bases). V lost 7 bases and J lost 3, with 10 bases in between. The germline V gene encodes CDR1 MNHNS and CDR2 SASEGT. CDR3 size: 12 residues. This CDR3 is CASIADNYEQYF. The CDR3 DNA follows: TGTGCCAGCATAGCGGACAACTACGAGCAGTACTTC.